These 2 T cell receptor beta chains were sequenced from one sample in a study of blood T cell repertoires in COVID-19. Generated by immunoSEQ multiplex PCR, the TCRdb table keeps only in-frame clones and is missing some. There are about 100,000 clones in the sample; about 85% occur only once, and roughly 13% lies in the top ten. Input material: peripheral blood. These receptor sequences come from a human donor in a cohort sampled during active COVID-19.

V and J are TRBV6-5 and TRBJ1-5; possible D gene TRBD1, 6 bases. Trimming removed 4 bases from V and 5 bases from J, with 18 bases in between. This CDR3 is built from 16 residues. Germline assignment: CDR1 MNHEY and CDR2 SVGAGI. CDR3 amino acids: CASSSLQGLGDQPQHF. CDR3 DNA sequence: TGTGCCAGCAGTTCCCTGCAGGGGCTTGGGGATCAGCCCCAGCATTTT.

The gene calls are TRBV30 and TRBJ1-5; TRBD1 agrees at 9 bases. The CDR3 length is 14 residues. CDR1 GTSNPN and CDR2 SVGIG come from the germline V gene (reference sequence). J lost 4 bases, V lost 2 bases, and 3 bases had no gene match. The CDR3 nucleotides are TGTGCCTGGAGTTTAGGACAGGGGAATCAGCCCCAGCATTTT. Translating gives CAWSLGQGNQPQHF.